Below, one TCR beta chain is given with its context. The entry originates in a study of CD8+ T cells in alopecia areata. The sequencing template was cDNA reverse transcribed from extracted RNA. The repertoire was sequenced with immunoSEQ multiplex PCR; TCRdb's copy has only in-frame clones and lacks some. Of some 120,000 clones listed, about 50% are singletons. Specimen: NKG2D-low CD8+ T cells sorted from blood. The clonotype was recovered from a human donor with alopecia areata.

CDR3 region: CASSQGLGTGVFSEQYF. The CDR3 DNA reads TGTGCCAGCAGCCAAGGACTGGGGACAGGGGTTTTCTCCGAGCAGTACTTC. The rearrangement links TRBV14 to TRBJ2-7; 10 nucleotides line up with TRBD1. The junction had 12 bases not matched to a gene; V was cut back by 1 base and J by 6 bases. The germline V gene has CDR1 SGHDN and CDR2 FVKESK. The length of the CDR3 is 17 residues.